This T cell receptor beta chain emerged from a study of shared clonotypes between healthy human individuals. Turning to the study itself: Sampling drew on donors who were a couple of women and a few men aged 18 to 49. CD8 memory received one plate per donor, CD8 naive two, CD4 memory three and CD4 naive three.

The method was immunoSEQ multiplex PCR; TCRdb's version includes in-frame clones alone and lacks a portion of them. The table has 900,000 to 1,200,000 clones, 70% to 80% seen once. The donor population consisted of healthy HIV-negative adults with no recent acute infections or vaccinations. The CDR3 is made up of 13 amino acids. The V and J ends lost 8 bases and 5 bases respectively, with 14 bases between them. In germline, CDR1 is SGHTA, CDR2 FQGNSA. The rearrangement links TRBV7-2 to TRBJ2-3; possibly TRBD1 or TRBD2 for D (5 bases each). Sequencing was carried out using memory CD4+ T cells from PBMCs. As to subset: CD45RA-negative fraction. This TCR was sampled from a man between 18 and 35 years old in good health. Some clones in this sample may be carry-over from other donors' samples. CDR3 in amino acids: CASSPGTEDTQYF. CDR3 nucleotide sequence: TGTGCCAGCTCCCCAGGGACGGAAGATACGCAGTATTTT. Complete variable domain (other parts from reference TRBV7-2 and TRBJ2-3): GAGVSQSPSNKVTEKGKDVELRCDPISGHTALYWYRQSLGQGLEFLIYFQGNSAPDKSGLPSDRFSAERTGGSVSTLTIQRTQQEDSAVYLCASSPGTEDTQYFGPGTRLTVL.